Below are 14 T cell receptor beta chains sequenced from a single sample in a study of T cell clones after liver transplantation. Only in-frame clones appear in the TCRdb table, and some are missing; sequencing was by immunoSEQ multiplex PCR. The profile shows some 70,000 clones, over 70% of them singletons. Sample: CD4+ T cells from blood, taken before liver transplant. The receptor set was obtained from a human donor who received a liver transplant.

There are a few counts of this clone. This rearrangement joins TRBV7-2 to TRBJ2-6; possibly TRBD1 for D (5 bases). The CDR3 covers 17 residues. In germline, CDR1 is SGHTA, CDR2 FQGNSA. Deletions cut 4 bases from V and 2 bases from J, with 15 bases between. CDR3 loop: CASSSLGPLAGANVLTF. The CDR3 DNA sequence: TGTGCCAGCAGCTCCCTGGGGCCCCTCGCTGGGGCCAACGTCCTGACTTTC.

The rearrangement uses TRBV7-3 and TRBJ1-3; D gene uncertain. From germline, CDR1 is SGHTA and CDR2 FQGTGA. V lost 6 bases, J lost 3 bases, and 9 bases lay in between. The CDR3 spans 13 residues. Here the CDR3 DNA reads TGTGCCAGCAGTCTCTCATTTGGAAACACCATATATTTT. Translation gives CASSLSFGNTIYF.

This rearrangement joins TRBV27 to TRBJ2-5; TRBD1 aligns across 10 bases. Germline V gene data show CDR1 as MNHEY and CDR2 as SMNVEV (reference sequence). CDR3 length equals 14 residues. V was clipped by 9 bases and J by 7 bases; unmatched bases: 11. The CDR3 sequence is CASCPGQGLGTQYF. The CDR3 coding sequence is TGTGCCAGTTGTCCGGGACAGGGGCTCGGGACCCAGTACTTC.

This chain joins TRBV7-8 and TRBJ2-1, with 8 bases fitting TRBD2. The CDR3 covers 16 residues. V was pared by 6 bases and J by 7 bases, with 14 bases of the junction left unmatched. CDR1 is SGHVS and CDR2 is FQNEAQ in the germline V gene. As DNA, the CDR3 is TGTGCCAGCAGGCCTACCGGGGGGGGTTTAGTAAATGAGCAGTTCTTC. It encodes CASRPTGGGLVNEQFF.

The chain combines TRBV4-3 with TRBJ2-7; perhaps TRBD1 as D (6 bases). Germline V lookup: CDR1 LGHNA, CDR2 YSLEER. V shed 1 base and J shed 2 bases, with 18 bases lying between them. The CDR3 contains 17 residues. CDR3 DNA: TGCGCCAGCAGCCAAGGGGGCACAGGGTCCTTAGCCTACGAGCAGTACTTC. Translated, it gives CASSQGGTGSLAYEQYF.

The chain has TRBV6-6 and TRBJ2-7; 7 positions match TRBD2. Germline CDR1 and CDR2: MNHNY and SVGAGI (reference sequence). The CDR3 contains 14 residues. V trimming: 6 bases; J trimming: 5 bases; junction bases outside the gene matches: 10. CDR3 nucleotides: TGTGCCAGCAGGACGGGACTACCGTCCCACGAGCAGTACTTC. Protein product: CASRTGLPSHEQYF.

The rearrangement links TRBV9 to TRBJ2-1, with D perhaps TRBD1 (5 bases). This CDR3 has 15 amino acids. V was cut by 3 bases and J by 0 bases, with 10 bases left in between. The V gene's germline CDR1 is SGDLS and CDR2 YYNGEE. CDR3 in DNA: TGTGCCAGCAGCGAGACAGTTAGCTCCTACAATGAGCAGTTCTTC. It translates to CASSETVSSYNEQFF.

The gene calls are TRBV19 and TRBJ1-2; D ambiguous. This CDR3 spans 12 amino acids. Germline V gene sequence: CDR1 LNHDA, CDR2 SQIVND (reference sequence). Between the trimmed V and J ends, which lost 4 bases and 8 bases, there was a span of 11 bases. The CDR3 DNA follows: TGTGCCAGTAGTACACGGAAGGGAGGCTACACCTTC. It encodes CASSTRKGGYTF.

V usage is TRBV9 and J usage is TRBJ1-2; D might be TRBD1 (5 bases). The CDR3 consists of 15 residues. Germline values: CDR1 SGDLS, CDR2 YYNGEE. V was trimmed by 0 bases and J by 4 bases, leaving 13 bases between them. Here the CDR3 reads CASSVAQGSFYGYTF. The CDR3 DNA reads as TGTGCCAGCAGCGTAGCTCAGGGAAGTTTCTATGGCTACACCTTC.

V and J are TRBV30 and TRBJ1-1, with a possible D match to TRBD1 (6 bases). This CDR3 is 13 amino acids long. Trimming took 4 bases from V and 1 from J, leaving 10 bases between them. The V gene's germline CDR1 is GTSNPN and CDR2 SVGIG (reference sequence). CDR3 loop: CAWNRVGNTEAFF. The DNA of the CDR3 is TGTGCCTGGAACAGGGTTGGGAACACTGAAGCTTTCTTT.

The gene calls are TRBV5-6 and TRBJ2-5; D is ambiguous. There are 13 residues in the CDR3. Trimming took 5 bases from V and 2 from J, leaving 10 bases between them. Germline values: CDR1 SGHDT, CDR2 YYEEEE. DNA for the CDR3: TGTGCCAGCAGTCCCCTGGTACAAGAGACCCAGTACTTC. Protein sequence: CASSPLVQETQYF.

The CDR3 DNA is TGCGCCAGCAGCTTTGACGGTGGGGGAACTGAAGCTTTCTTT. As protein: CASSFDGGGTEAFF. The V and J genes are TRBV5-1 and TRBJ1-1, with TRBD1 as a possible D gene (5 bases). The CDR3 has 14 residues. Germline V gene lookup returns CDR1 SGHRS and CDR2 YFSETQ. Trimming pared 2 bases from V and 5 bases from J, leaving 13 bases between.

V gene TRBV18 combines with J gene TRBJ2-7; no definite D call. Looked up from germline, CDR1 is KGHSH and CDR2 is LQKENI. With 2 bases removed from V and 2 bases from J, the gap between germline ends came to 13 bases. CDR3 size: 15 residues. CDR3 loop: CASSPEPYEAYEQYF. The CDR3 region has the DNA TGTGCCAGCTCACCAGAGCCATATGAAGCCTACGAGCAGTACTTC.

The chain employs TRBV19 and TRBJ2-2, with D possibly matching TRBD2 (6 bases). V shed 3 bases and J shed 6 bases, with 14 bases lying between them. The CDR3 is 15 amino acids. Germline-derived CDR1 and CDR2 are LNHDA and SQIVND (reference sequence). The CDR3 reads CASSMRGREAGELFF. CDR3 in DNA: TGTGCCAGTAGTATGAGAGGCAGGGAGGCCGGGGAGCTGTTTTTT.